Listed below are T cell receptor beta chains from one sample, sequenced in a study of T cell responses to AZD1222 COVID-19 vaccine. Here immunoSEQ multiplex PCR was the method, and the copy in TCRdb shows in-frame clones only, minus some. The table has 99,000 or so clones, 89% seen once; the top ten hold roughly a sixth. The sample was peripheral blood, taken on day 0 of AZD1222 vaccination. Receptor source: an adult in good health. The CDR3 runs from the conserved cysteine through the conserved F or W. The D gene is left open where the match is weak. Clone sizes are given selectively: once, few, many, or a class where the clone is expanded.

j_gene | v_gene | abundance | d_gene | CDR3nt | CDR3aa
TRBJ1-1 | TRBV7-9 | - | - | TGTGCCAGCAGCTTAGCGGAAGGGGGCACTGAAGCTTTCTTT | CASSLAEGGTEAFF
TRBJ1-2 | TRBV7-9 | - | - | TGTGCCAGCAGCCCGGATCTGTGGGGCTACACCTTC | CASSPDLWGYTF
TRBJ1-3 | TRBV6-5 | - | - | TGTGCCAGCAGTTACCAGGCCACCTCTGGAAACACCATATATTTT | CASSYQATSGNTIYF
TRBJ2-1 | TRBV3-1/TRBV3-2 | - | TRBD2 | TGTGCCAGCAGCCAAATTAGCGGGTCCTACAATGAGCAGTTCTTC | CASSQISGSYNEQFF
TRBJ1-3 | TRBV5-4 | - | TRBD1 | TGTGCCAGCAGCTTGGGGGGGACAGTTGGAAACACCATATATTTT | CASSLGGTVGNTIYF
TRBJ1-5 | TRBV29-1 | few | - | TGCAGCGTTGAAGAGGAGGCGAACTGGCCCCAGCATTTT | CSVEEEANWPQHF
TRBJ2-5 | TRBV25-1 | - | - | TGTGCCAGCAGTGACAGGGGGGCGGGTGAGACCCAGTACTTC | CASSDRGAGETQYF
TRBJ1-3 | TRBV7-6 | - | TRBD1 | TGTGCCAGCAGCGCCCCACAGGGGATTGTCTCTGGAAACACCATATATTTT | CASSAPQGIVSGNTIYF
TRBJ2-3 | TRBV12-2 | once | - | TGTGCAAGTCGCTTATCCACAGATACGCAGTATTTT | CASRLSTDTQYF
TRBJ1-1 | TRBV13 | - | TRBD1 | TGTGCCAGCAGCCCAGGACAGGGTGTACCTGAAGCTTTCTTT | CASSPGQGVPEAFF
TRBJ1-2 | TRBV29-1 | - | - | TGCAGCGCCAGTGGGGCCCAAGAGCATAACTATGGCTACACCTTC | CSASGAQEHNYGYTF
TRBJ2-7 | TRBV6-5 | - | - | TGTGCCAGCAGTTACGGGACAACTCAGTACTTC | CASSYGTTQYF
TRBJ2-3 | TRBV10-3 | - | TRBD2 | TGTGCCATCAGCACGTTGGGTAGCGGGGGAGACTACGAAAGAACGTCAGATACGCAGTATTTT | CAISTLGSGGDYERTSDTQYF
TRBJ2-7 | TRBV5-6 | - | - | TGTGCCAGCAGCTTGGGGACAAACGAGCAGTACTTC | CASSLGTNEQYF
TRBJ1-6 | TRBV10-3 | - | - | TGTGCCATCAGTCCTGGACGGGGTTCACCCCTCCACTTT | CAISPGRGSPLHF
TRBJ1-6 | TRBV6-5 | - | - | TGTGCCAGCAGTCTTTCAGGGAGATCCCTCCACTTT | CASSLSGRSLHF
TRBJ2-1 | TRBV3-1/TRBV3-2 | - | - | TGTGCCAGCAGGAAGGGTGGGTTAGGCAATGAGCAGTTCTTC | CASRKGGLGNEQFF
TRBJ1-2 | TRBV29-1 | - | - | TGCAGCGTTGGACTGGGGGCGCGAGGATATGGCTACACCTTC | CSVGLGARGYGYTF
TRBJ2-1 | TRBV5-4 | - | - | TGTGCCAGCAGCCCCAGGCACAATGAGCAGTTCTTC | CASSPRHNEQFF
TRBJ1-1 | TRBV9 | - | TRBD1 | TGTGCCAGCAGCCAAAGGGACAGGGAAACTGAAGCTTTCTTT | CASSQRDRETEAFF
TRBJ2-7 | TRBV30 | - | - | TGTGCCTGGAACGAGGCCGAGGGGGAGCAGTACTTC | CAWNEAEGEQYF
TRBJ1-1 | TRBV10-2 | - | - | TGCGCCAGCAGTGAGCCAGGGAGGGCGAACACTGAAGCTTTCTTT | CASSEPGRANTEAFF
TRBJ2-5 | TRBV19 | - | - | TGTGCCAGTAGTACAGGGGTGGGAGAGACCCAGTACTTC | CASSTGVGETQYF
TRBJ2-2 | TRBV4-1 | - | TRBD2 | TGCGCCAGCAGCCAAGTGAAGGGACTAGTGGGGGGACACGGGAACACCGGGGAGCTGTTTTTT | CASSQVKGLVGGHGNTGELFF
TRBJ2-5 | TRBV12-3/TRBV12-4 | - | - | TGTGCCAGCAGCTCCTCAGGGACCCAGTACTTC | CASSSSGTQYF
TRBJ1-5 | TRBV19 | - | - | TGTGCCAGTAGTGCCCCGGGACCGAAACCTAATCAGCCCCAGCATTTT | CASSAPGPKPNQPQHF
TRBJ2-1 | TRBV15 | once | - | TGTGCCACCAGCAGAGATCTAAGATATGAGCAGTTCTTC | CATSRDLRYEQFF
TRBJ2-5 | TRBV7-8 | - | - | TGTGCCAGCAGCTTATTAGGCAGACAAGAGACCCAGTACTTC | CASSLLGRQETQYF
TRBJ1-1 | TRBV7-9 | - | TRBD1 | TGTGCCAGCAGCTCCGCGGCCAGGGACAGCCTGAACACTGAAGCTTTCTTT | CASSSAARDSLNTEAFF
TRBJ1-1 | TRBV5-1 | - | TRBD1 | TGCGCCAGCAGCTATTCAGGACAGGGGTTGAACACTGAAGCTTTCTTT | CASSYSGQGLNTEAFF
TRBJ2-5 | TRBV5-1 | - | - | TGCGCCAGCAGTTGGACGGGACAAGAAGAGACCCAGTACTTC | CASSWTGQEETQYF
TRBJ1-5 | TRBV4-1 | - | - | TGCGCCAGCAGCCAGGGGGTCGGGATCGGCAATCAGCCCCAGCATTTT | CASSQGVGIGNQPQHF
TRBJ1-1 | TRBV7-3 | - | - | TGTGCCAGCAGCTGGCTGGGACACCCAGAAACCACTGAAGCTTTCTTT | CASSWLGHPETTEAFF
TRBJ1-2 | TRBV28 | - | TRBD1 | TGTGCCATAGGACAGGGGGAGTGCACCTTC | CAIGQGECTF
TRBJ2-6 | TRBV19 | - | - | TGTGCCAGTAGACGGGACACCCTAGGATTTGGGGCCAACGTCCTGACTTTC | CASRRDTLGFGANVLTF
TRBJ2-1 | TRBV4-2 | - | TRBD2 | TGTGCCAGCAGCCACTTACTAGCGGGGGTGAACAATGAGCAGTTCTTC | CASSHLLAGVNNEQFF
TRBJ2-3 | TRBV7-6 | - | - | TGTGCCAGCAGCTCCCGGACAGCCCGGGCAGATACGCAGTATTTT | CASSSRTARADTQYF
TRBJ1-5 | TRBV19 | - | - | TGTGCCAGTAGTATTATGGCAAGCAATCAGCCCCAGCATTTT | CASSIMASNQPQHF
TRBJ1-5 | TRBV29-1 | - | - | TGCAGCGTCCCCGGACAGAGATGGGATCAGCCCCAGCATTTT | CSVPGQRWDQPQHF
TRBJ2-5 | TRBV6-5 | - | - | TGTGCCAGCAGAACAGGGCCCCAAGAGACCCAGTACTTC | CASRTGPQETQYF
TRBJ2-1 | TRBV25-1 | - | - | TGTGCCAGCAGTGAACAGCGGACGGTGTACAATGAGCAGTTCTTC | CASSEQRTVYNEQFF
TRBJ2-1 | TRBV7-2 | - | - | TGTGCCAGCAGCTTATGGGGGCAGGATATTGAGCAGTTCTTC | CASSLWGQDIEQFF
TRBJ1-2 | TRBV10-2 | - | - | TGCGCCAGCAGTGGACGATTGACAGGAGGTAACTATGGCTACACCTTC | CASSGRLTGGNYGYTF
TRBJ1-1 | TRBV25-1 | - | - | TGTGCCAGCACGAGGGGGGGCAGGGGATCTGCTTTCTTT | CASTRGGRGSAFF
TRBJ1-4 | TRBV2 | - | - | TGTGCCAGCAGTGCAGGACGGAATAATGAAAAACTGTTTTTT | CASSAGRNNEKLFF
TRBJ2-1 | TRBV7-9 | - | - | TGTGCCAGCAGCTTGGGCAGCGGAGGAACGAATGAGCAGTTCTTC | CASSLGSGGTNEQFF
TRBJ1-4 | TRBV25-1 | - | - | TGTGCCAGCAGTGCAGGGACCCCGACGGGCGAAAAACTGTTTTTT | CASSAGTPTGEKLFF
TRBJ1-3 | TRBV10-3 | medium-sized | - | TGTGCCATCAGTATCCAGGAGGTTGGAAACACCATATATTTT | CAISIQEVGNTIYF
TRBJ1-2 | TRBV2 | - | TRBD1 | TGTGCCAGCAGGGGACAGGGCTATGGCTACACCTTC | CASRGQGYGYTF
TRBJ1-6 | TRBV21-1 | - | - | TGTGCCAGCAGCAGAGATTATCTGGGATCACCCCTCCACTTT | CASSRDYLGSPLHF
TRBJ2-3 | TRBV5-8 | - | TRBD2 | TGTGCCAGCAGCCGGCTAGCGGGGTCAGATACGCAGTATTTT | CASSRLAGSDTQYF
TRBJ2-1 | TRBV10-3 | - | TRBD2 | TGTGCCATCAGCCGGGGACTAGCGGGGGGGCCCGGCTCCTACAATGAGCAGTTCTTC | CAISRGLAGGPGSYNEQFF
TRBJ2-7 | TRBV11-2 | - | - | TGTGCCAGCAGCGTAAGACTAGTGGGAACCTACGAGCAGTACTTC | CASSVRLVGTYEQYF